This T cell receptor beta chain was captured by sequencing in a study of regulatory T cells in long-lasting Graves disease. Findings of the study overall: Patients with persistent disease showed a bias toward TRBV28, TRBJ1-2 and TRBJ2-5. The analysis examined peripheral blood only and excluded thyroid tissue.

The V gene end was trimmed by 3 bases and the J gene end by 8 bases; junction bases not matched to a gene: 6. The germline gives CDR1 MDHEN, CDR2 SYDVKM. CDR3 length equals 14 residues. This clonotype was found many times. What it recognizes is unknown. Time point here: newly diagnosed GD, antithyroid drugs for less than 3 months. Researchers made the TCR library from RNA that was extracted from PBMCs. CDR3 regions were amplified by Arm-PCR using iRepertoire HTBI primers to build TCR beta libraries. In TCRdb, the multiplex PCR reads were re-called with MiXCR into one record per CDR3 protein. The data hold 360,000 or so distinct CDR3 sequences, with roughly a sixth observed a single time. The same data also contributed to another study, on T cells in Graves' hyperthyroidism and ophthalmopathy. That study reports: No ophthalmopathy progression within 18 months constituted stable Graves' hyperthyroidism. The primer set for the first-round RT-PCR of the TCR CDR3 was HTBI.

This TCR derives from a middle-aged man with Graves disease. The sample here was peripheral blood mononuclear cells (PBMCs), taken at new diagnosis, from a patient treated with antithyroid drugs. The chain joins TRBV28 to TRBJ2-1; 8 bases are a match to TRBD2. The CDR3 DNA reads TGTGCCAGCAGTTTTCCCGGGGGGGCGTATGAGCAGTTCTTC. Translation gives CASSFPGGAYEQFF. The whole variable domain, remainder taken from reference TRBV28 and TRBJ2-1, is DVKVTQSSRYLVKRTGEKVFLECVQDMDHENMFWYRQDPGLGLRLIYFSYDVKMKEKGDIPEGYSVSREKKERFSLILESASTNQTSMYLCASSFPGGAYEQFFGPGTRLTVL.